The TCR beta chain described here comes from a study of radiotherapy plus CTLA-4 blockade in lung cancer. Study summary: Across the patients, objective responses occurred in more than 15%, and disease control in 30% to 35%.

The ends lost 4 bases at V and 4 bases at J; junction bases unmatched: 5. Germline CDR1 is SGHRS and CDR2 is YFSETQ. The CDR3 consists of 15 residues. The protocol was immunoSEQ multiplex PCR, while the TCRdb copy is restricted to in-frame clones and leaves out a portion. The sample contains 26,000 or so clones, approximately 79% of which appear only once. It was focal radiation plus CTLA-4 blockade with ipilimumab that patients with chemo-refractory metastatic non-small-cell lung cancer received. About this clone: What it binds is not known.

The study, taken as a whole, reports: After treatment with radiotherapy plus ipilimumab, TCR clones that came from the tumor expanded in blood. Strongest reported response predictors: early blood clone changes and post-radiation interferon-beta.

The chain combines TRBV5-1 with TRBJ2-7; 13 positions match TRBD2. This TCR was recovered from a human donor with non-small cell lung cancer who had stable disease on radiotherapy plus ipilimumab. The material was peripheral blood, obtained from a patient treated with radiotherapy plus ipilimumab. CDR3 coding DNA: TGCGCCAGCAGCGAAGGGACTAGCGGGGCGTACGAGCAGTACGTC. Translating gives CASSEGTSGAYEQYV.